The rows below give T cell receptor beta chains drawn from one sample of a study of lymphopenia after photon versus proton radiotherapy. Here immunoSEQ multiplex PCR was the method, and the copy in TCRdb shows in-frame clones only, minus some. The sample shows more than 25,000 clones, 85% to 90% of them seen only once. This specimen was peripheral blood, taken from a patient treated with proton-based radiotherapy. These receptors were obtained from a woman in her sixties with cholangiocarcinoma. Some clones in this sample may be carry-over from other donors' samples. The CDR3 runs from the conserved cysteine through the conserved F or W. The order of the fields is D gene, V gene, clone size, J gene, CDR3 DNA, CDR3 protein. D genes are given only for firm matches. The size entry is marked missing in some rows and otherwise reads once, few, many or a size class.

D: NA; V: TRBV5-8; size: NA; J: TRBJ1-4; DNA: TGTGCCAGCAGCTTTATGTCAGGGTCACTCGGAACTAATGAAAAACTGTTTTTT; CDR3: CASSFMSGSLGTNEKLFF
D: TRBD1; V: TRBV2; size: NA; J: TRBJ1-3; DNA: TGTGCCAGCAGTAGGGACAGATTAAGCTCTGGAAACACCATATATTTT; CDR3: CASSRDRLSSGNTIYF
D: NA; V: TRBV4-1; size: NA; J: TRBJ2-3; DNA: TGCGCCAGCAGCCAACCAAGAGCAGATACGCAGTATTTT; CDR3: CASSQPRADTQYF
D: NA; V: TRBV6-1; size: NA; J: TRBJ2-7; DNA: TGTGCCAGCAACCGGCCGGGCTACGAGCAGTACTTC; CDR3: CASNRPGYEQYF
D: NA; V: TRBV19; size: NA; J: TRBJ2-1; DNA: TGTGCCAGTAACGGGAATCGCAATGAGCAGTTCTTC; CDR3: CASNGNRNEQFF
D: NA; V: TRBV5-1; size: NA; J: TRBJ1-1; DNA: TGCGCCAGCAGCTTGCTGGAGGGCACTGAAGCTTTCTTT; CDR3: CASSLLEGTEAFF
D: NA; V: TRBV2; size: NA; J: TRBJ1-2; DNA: TGTGCCAGCAGAAACTCGTCCTATGGCTACACCTTC; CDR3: CASRNSSYGYTF
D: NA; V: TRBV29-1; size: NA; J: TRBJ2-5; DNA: TGCAGCGTTGAGAGGGCCCAAGAGACCCAGTACTTC; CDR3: CSVERAQETQYF
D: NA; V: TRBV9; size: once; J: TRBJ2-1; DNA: TGTGCCAGCAGCGTAGTGGAAACCTACAATGAGCAGTTCTTC; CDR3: CASSVVETYNEQFF
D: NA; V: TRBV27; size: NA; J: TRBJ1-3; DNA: TGTGCCAGCAGTTCAACGCGGGGGCCTGGAAACACCATATATTTT; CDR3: CASSSTRGPGNTIYF
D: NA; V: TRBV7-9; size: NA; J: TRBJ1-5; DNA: TGTGCCAGCAGTCTAGACGGAAGGGCTCAGCCCCAGCATTTT; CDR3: CASSLDGRAQPQHF
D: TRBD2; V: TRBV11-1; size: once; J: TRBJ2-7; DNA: TGTGCCAGCAGCTTCGCGGGGGTTACCTACGAGCAGTACTTC; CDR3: CASSFAGVTYEQYF
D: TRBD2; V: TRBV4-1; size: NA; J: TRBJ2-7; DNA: TGCGCCAGCAGCCAAGAAACCGGGACTAGCGGGAGACTCGACTTC; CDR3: CASSQETGTSGRLDF
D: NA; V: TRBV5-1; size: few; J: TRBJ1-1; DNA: TGCGCCAGCAGCTTGGCTGGGGGGCGCGTAACTGAAGCTTTCTTT; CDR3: CASSLAGGRVTEAFF
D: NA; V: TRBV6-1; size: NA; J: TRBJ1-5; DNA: TGTGCCAGCAGTGATCCCGATAGAGGATTACGGCAGCCCCAGCATTTT; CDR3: CASSDPDRGLRQPQHF
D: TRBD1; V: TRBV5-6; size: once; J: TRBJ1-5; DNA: TGTGCCAGCAGCACCGGACAGGGGATAGAGGCCCTCAATCAGCCCCAGCATTTT; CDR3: CASSTGQGIEALNQPQHF
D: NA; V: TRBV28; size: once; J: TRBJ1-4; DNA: TGTGCCAGCAGACGCCGGACGGGCGCAACTAATGAAAAACTGTTTTTT; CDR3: CASRRRTGATNEKLFF
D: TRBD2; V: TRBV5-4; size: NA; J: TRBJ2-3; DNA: TGTGCCAGCAGCTTGAATGCGGGGGGCATCGATACGCAGTATTTT; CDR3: CASSLNAGGIDTQYF
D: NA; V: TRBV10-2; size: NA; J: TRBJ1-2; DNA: TGCGCCAGCAGAGGGGAGGGGACCTATGGCTACACCTTC; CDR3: CASRGEGTYGYTF
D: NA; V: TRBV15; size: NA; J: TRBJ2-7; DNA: TGTGCCACCAGCAGCACCAATTTGGGCGAGCAGTACTTC; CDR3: CATSSTNLGEQYF
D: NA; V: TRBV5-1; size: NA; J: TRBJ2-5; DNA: TGCGCCAGCAGCTTGGTACGGGGACTGGGTCAGGAGACCCAGTACTTC; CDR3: CASSLVRGLGQETQYF
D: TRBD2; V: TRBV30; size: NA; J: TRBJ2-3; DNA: TGTGCCTGGAATAAGGGACTAGCGGGGGTCACAGATACGCAGTATTTT; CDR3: CAWNKGLAGVTDTQYF
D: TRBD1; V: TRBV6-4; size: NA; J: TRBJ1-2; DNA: TGTGCCAGCAGTGGACAGGGCAACGGCTACACCTTC; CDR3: CASSGQGNGYTF
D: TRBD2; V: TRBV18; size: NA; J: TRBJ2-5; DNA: TGTGCCAGCTCACCCACTAGCGTCGAAGAGACCCAGTACTTC; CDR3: CASSPTSVEETQYF
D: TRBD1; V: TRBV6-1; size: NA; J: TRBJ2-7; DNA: TGTGCCAGCAGTAAGGACAGGATTTCCTACGAGCAGTACTTC; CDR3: CASSKDRISYEQYF
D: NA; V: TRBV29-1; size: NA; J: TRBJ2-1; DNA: TGCAGCGCCGAGGCCGGCTCCTACAATGAGCAGTTCTTC; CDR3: CSAEAGSYNEQFF
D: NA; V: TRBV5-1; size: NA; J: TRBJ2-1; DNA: TGCGCCAGCAGCTTGGGGGACAATGAGCAGTTCTTC; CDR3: CASSLGDNEQFF
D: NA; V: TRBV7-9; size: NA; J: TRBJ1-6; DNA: TGTGCCAGCAGCTTGGGGGGGCGACGAATTCTGAATTCACCCCTCCACTTT; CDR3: CASSLGGRRILNSPLHF
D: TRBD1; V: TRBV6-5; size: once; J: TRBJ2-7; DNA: TGTGCCAGCAACCCCGGGACAGGGTTCTTCTACGAGCAGTACTTC; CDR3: CASNPGTGFFYEQYF
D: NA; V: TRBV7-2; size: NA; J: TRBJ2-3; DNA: TGTGCCAGCAGCCGTACGTTTTGGGGGGCGATGCCAGATACGCAGTATTTT; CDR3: CASSRTFWGAMPDTQYF
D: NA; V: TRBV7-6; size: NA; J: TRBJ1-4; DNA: TGTGCCAGCAGCTTACAAGAGGCTGAAAAACTGTTTTTT; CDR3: CASSLQEAEKLFF
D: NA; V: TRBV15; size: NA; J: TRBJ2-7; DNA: TGTGCCACCAGCAGAGATCTTAGCTCCTACGAGCAGTACTTC; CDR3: CATSRDLSSYEQYF
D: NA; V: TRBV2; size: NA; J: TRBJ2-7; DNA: TGTGCCAGCAGTGAGTCATTCCGGAACGAGCAGTACTTC; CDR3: CASSESFRNEQYF
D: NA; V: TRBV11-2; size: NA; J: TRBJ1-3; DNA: TGTGCCAGCAGCCTAACAGCGAACTCTGGAAACACCATATATTTT; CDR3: CASSLTANSGNTIYF
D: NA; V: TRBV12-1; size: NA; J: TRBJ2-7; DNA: TGTGCCAGCAGTTTAGACAGGGGAAGGCTGTACGAGCAGTACTTC; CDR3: CASSLDRGRLYEQYF
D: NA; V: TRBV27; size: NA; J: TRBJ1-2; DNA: TGTGCCAGCAGTTCGGGGCTGGCCTATGGCTACACCTTC; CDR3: CASSSGLAYGYTF
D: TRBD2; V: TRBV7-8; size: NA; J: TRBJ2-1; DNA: TGTGCCAGCAGCTTGCAACTGGGACTAGGGGGTAATGAGCAGTTCTTC; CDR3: CASSLQLGLGGNEQFF
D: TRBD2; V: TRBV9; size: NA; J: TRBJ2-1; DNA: TGTGCCAGCAGCGTAGGCCTAGCGGGGGCCGACAATGAGCAGTTCTTC; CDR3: CASSVGLAGADNEQFF
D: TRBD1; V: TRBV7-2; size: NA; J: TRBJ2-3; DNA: TGTGCCAGCAGCTTACAGGACAGGGTCCCAGATACGCAGTATTTT; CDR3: CASSLQDRVPDTQYF
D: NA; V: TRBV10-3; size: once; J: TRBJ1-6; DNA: TGTGCCATCAGTGAGTCGGGGGGTGTTCGTAATTCACCCCTCCACTTT; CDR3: CAISESGGVRNSPLHF
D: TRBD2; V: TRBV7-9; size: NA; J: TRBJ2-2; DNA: TGTGCCAGCAGCCCAGGACTAGCCGCCGGGGAGCTGTTTTTT; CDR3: CASSPGLAAGELFF